Listed here are 30 T cell receptor beta chains from one sample, sequenced in a study of blood T cell repertoires in COVID-19. Data came from immunoSEQ multiplex PCR; TCRdb stores just in-frame clones and leaves some out. The sample contains 200,000 to 300,000 clones, about 87% of which appear only once. Sequencing was carried out using peripheral blood. These receptors were obtained from a woman in her sixties or seventies with COVID-19, enrolled during active disease.

The V call is TRBV10-3, the J call TRBJ1-5; D possibly corresponds to TRBD1 (5 bases). Germline V gene data show CDR1 as ENHRY and CDR2 as SYGVKD. The CDR3 has 14 amino acids. V lost 0 bases, J lost 5 bases, and 8 bases lay in between. This CDR3 is CAISESRGDQPQHF. DNA for the CDR3: TGTGCCATCAGTGAGTCAAGGGGTGATCAGCCCCAGCATTTT.

This clone has a single count. The rearrangement links TRBV11-3 to TRBJ2-7, with D uncertain. Germline V gene sequence: CDR1 SGHNT, CDR2 YENEEA. Trimming took off 5 bases at V and 7 bases at J, with 18 bases between the two ends. The CDR3 totals 14 residues. The CDR3 is CASSPGFTSEEQYF. The DNA for the CDR3 is TGTGCCAGCAGCCCTGGGTTCACCTCGGAGGAGCAGTACTTC.

The chain has TRBV6-5 and TRBJ2-7, with a weak D call TRBD1 (6 bases). There are 15 residues in the CDR3. Germline V gene lookup returns CDR1 MNHEY and CDR2 SVGAGI. V shed 5 bases and J shed 3 bases, with 17 bases lying between them. The CDR3 spells CASSTYRDPFYEQYF. CDR3 bases: TGTGCCAGCAGTACATACAGGGACCCCTTCTACGAGCAGTACTTC.

This clone was recorded once. The CDR3 DNA sequence: TGTGCCAGTAGTCCCCGTCGAGCTAGCGGGAGGGGTGAGCAGTTCTTC. Translated, it gives CASSPRRASGRGEQFF. The J gene is TRBJ2-1, the V gene TRBV19; 12 bases agree with TRBD2. With 5 bases clipped from V and 9 bases from J, the junction kept 11 bases outside the gene matches. CDR1 is LNHDA, CDR2 SQIVND, per germline (reference sequence). The CDR3 has 16 amino acids.

The rearrangement links TRBV7-9 to TRBJ1-6; 7 bases match TRBD1. V lost 5 bases to trimming and J lost 7 bases; unmatched junction nucleotides: 8. Germline V gives CDR1 SEHNR, CDR2 FQNEAQ (reference sequence). This CDR3 has 15 residues. CDR3 DNA: TGTGCCAGCAGCACATACAGGGGCAGAAATTCACCCCTCCACTTT. This translates into CASSTYRGRNSPLHF. The full variable domain, completed using reference TRBV7-9 and TRBJ1-6, is DTGVSQNPRHKITKRGQNVTFRCDPISEHNRLYWYRQTLGQGPEFLTYFQNEAQLEKSRLLSDRFSAERPKGSFSTLEIQRTEQGDSAMYLCASSTYRGRNSPLHFGNGTRLTVT.

The chain has TRBV15 and TRBJ1-5; D is unclear. Trimming stripped 0 bases from V and 0 bases from J, with 12 bases between. Germline V gene lookup returns CDR1 LNHNV and CDR2 YYDKDF (reference sequence). The CDR3 loop spans 17 amino acids. CDR3 in amino acids: CATSRDLATYSNQPQHF. The CDR3 nucleotides read TGTGCCACCAGCAGAGATCTGGCGACTTATAGCAATCAGCCCCAGCATTTT.

The V gene is TRBV7-8, the J gene TRBJ1-1; D may be TRBD1 (5 bases). V shed 5 bases and J shed 8 bases, with 15 bases lying between them. CDR3 size: 13 residues. Germline CDR1 and CDR2: SGHVS and FQNEAQ. Here the CDR3 reads CASSPLSRTEAFF. CDR3 DNA: TGTGCCAGCAGCCCCTTATCCCGGACAGAAGCTTTCTTT. Full variable domain (outside the CDR3, taken from reference TRBV7-8 and TRBJ1-1): GAGVSQSPRYKVAKRGQDVALRCDPISGHVSLFWYQQALGQGPEFLTYFQNEAQLDKSGLPSDRFFAERPEGSVSTLKIQRTQQEDSAVYLCASSPLSRTEAFFGQGTRLTVV.

The chain uses TRBV28 and TRBJ1-1, with D possibly being TRBD1 (6 bases). With 3 bases removed from V and 7 bases from J, the gap between germline ends came to 18 bases. CDR3 length: 15 residues. Germline V gene data show CDR1 as MDHEN and CDR2 as SYDVKM. The DNA for the CDR3 is TGTGCCAGCAGTTTTCCAAAGGGGGGGGCCAGTGAAGCTTTCTTT. Residues: CASSFPKGGASEAFF. The full variable domain, rest sourced from reference TRBV28 and TRBJ1-1, is DVKVTQSSRYLVKRTGEKVFLECVQDMDHENMFWYRQDPGLGLRLIYFSYDVKMKEKGDIPEGYSVSREKKERFSLILESASTNQTSMYLCASSFPKGGASEAFFGQGTRLTVV.

The chain is built from TRBV6-5 and TRBJ1-6; weak D call: TRBD1 (5 bases). V was shortened by 5 bases and J by 3 bases, with 11 bases between the two germline ends. CDR1 is MNHEY, CDR2 SVGAGI, per germline. The CDR3 is 15 amino acids. The CDR3 DNA is TGTGCCAGCAGTACCGGGGGGAACTATAATTCACCCCTCCACTTT. It encodes CASSTGGNYNSPLHF.

The rearrangement uses TRBV10-3 and TRBJ1-1; D gene uncertain. Germline values: CDR1 ENHRY, CDR2 SYGVKD. CDR3 length equals 17 residues. The V and J ends lost 5 bases and 1 base respectively, with 20 bases between them. The CDR3 is CAISSPDRRGGNTEAFF. Written as DNA, the CDR3 is TGTGCCATCAGTTCTCCCGACCGCCGAGGAGGGAACACTGAAGCTTTCTTT.

The chain recombines TRBV7-9 with TRBJ1-3, with unresolved D. Trimming removed 1 base at V and 0 bases at J, with 13 bases between. Germline-derived CDR1 and CDR2 are SEHNR and FQNEAQ (reference sequence). The CDR3 contains 17 residues. The CDR3 here is CASSLDGGDISGNTIYF. The CDR3 coding sequence is TGTGCCAGCAGCTTAGATGGCGGGGATATCTCTGGAAACACCATATATTTT. The complete variable domain, with remaining parts taken from reference TRBV7-9 and TRBJ1-3, reads DTGVSQNPRHKITKRGQNVTFRCDPISEHNRLYWYRQTLGQGPEFLTYFQNEAQLEKSRLLSDRFSAERPKGSFSTLEIQRTEQGDSAMYLCASSLDGGDISGNTIYFGEGSWLTVV.

This rearrangement joins TRBV6-5 to TRBJ2-7; TRBD1 aligns across 9 bases. Germline CDR1 reads MNHEY; CDR2 reads SVGAGI. This CDR3 is 14 amino acids long. The trim removed 6 bases at V and 7 bases at J, leaving 10 bases unmatched. The CDR3: CASRTLQGAREQYF. The CDR3, as DNA: TGTGCCAGCAGAACACTACAGGGGGCAAGGGAGCAGTACTTC.

J is TRBJ1-1 and V is TRBV15, with TRBD1 identical over 11 bases. CDR1 is LNHNV, CDR2 YYDKDF, per germline (reference sequence). V lost 3 bases and J lost 4; bases outside the gene matches: 4. The CDR3 consists of 15 residues. The CDR3: CATSRTGTGGTEAFF. The CDR3 region has the DNA TGTGCCACCAGCAGGACGGGGACAGGGGGCACTGAAGCTTTCTTT.

V and J are TRBV18 and TRBJ2-5, with 9 bases identical to TRBD1. The CDR3 has 15 residues. After removal of 0 bases from V and 4 bases from J, the junction contained 3 bases not matched to a gene. The germline gives CDR1 KGHSH, CDR2 LQKENI. The CDR3 loop is CASSPPGQGGETQYF. CDR3 in DNA: TGTGCCAGCTCACCACCGGGACAGGGTGGAGAGACCCAGTACTTC. Combining the CDR3 with reference TRBV18 and TRBJ2-5 gives the whole variable domain NAGVMQNPRHLVRRRGQEARLRCSPMKGHSHVYWYRQLPEEGLKFMVYLQKENIIDESGMPKERFSAEFPKEGPSILRIQQVVRGDSAAYFCASSPPGQGGETQYFGPGTRLLVL.

The rearrangement links TRBV4-1 to TRBJ2-3, with 11 positions matching TRBD2. Unmatched junction bases numbered 4, after V lost 2 bases and J lost 3 bases. The CDR3 is 16 residues long. In germline, CDR1 is MGHRA, CDR2 YSYEKL. The CDR3 is CASSQLLAGVTDTQYF. The CDR3 DNA is TGCGCCAGCAGCCAACTACTAGCGGGAGTAACAGATACGCAGTATTTT.

The chain couples TRBV2 to TRBJ2-2; 9 bases agree with TRBD2. After removal of 4 bases from V and 5 bases from J, the junction contained 8 bases not matched to a gene. The germline CDR1 and CDR2 sequences are SNHLY and FYNNEI. The CDR3 loop spans 16 amino acids. The DNA of the CDR3 is TGTGCCAGCAGTGTCCCTAGCGGGGCCAGGACCGGGGAGCTGTTTTTT. Its translation is CASSVPSGARTGELFF. The whole variable domain, remainder taken from reference TRBV2 and TRBJ2-2, is EPEVTQTPSHQVTQMGQEVILRCVPISNHLYFYWYRQILGQKVEFLVSFYNNEISEKSEIFDDQFSVERPDGSNFTLKIRSTKLEDSAMYFCASSVPSGARTGELFFGEGSRLTVL.

The chain links TRBV27 to TRBJ2-1; D gene uncertain. The CDR3 runs 12 residues. CDR1 is MNHEY, CDR2 SMNVEV, per germline (reference sequence). Trimming cost V 3 bases and J 5 bases, with 5 bases left between them. DNA of the CDR3: TGTGCCAGCAGTTTCTCTAACAATGAGCAGTTCTTC. This codes for CASSFSNNEQFF.

The rearrangement links TRBV5-4 to TRBJ2-7, with TRBD2 identical over 7 bases. Germline loops: CDR1 SGHNT, CDR2 YYREEE (reference sequence). The CDR3 covers 14 residues. Trimming cost V 3 bases and J 2 bases; bases outside gene matches: 5. CDR3 loop: CASSSRTRPYEQYF. The DNA for the CDR3 is TGTGCCAGCAGCTCCCGGACTAGGCCCTACGAGCAGTACTTC.

Concerning this clone itself: The same CDR3 is also encoded by other DNA sequences in this sample. The chain uses TRBV2 and TRBJ2-5; D not certain. V lost 4 bases, J lost 4 bases, and 4 bases lay in between. In germline, CDR1 is SNHLY, CDR2 FYNNEI. The CDR3 is 11 residues long. The CDR3 loop reads CASSVGETQYF. CDR3 DNA sequence: TGTGCCAGCAGTGTCGGAGAGACCCAGTACTTC.

This clone was seen a handful of times. The V and J genes are TRBV19 and TRBJ2-7; 12 nucleotides align to TRBD2. CDR3 length: 15 residues. CDR1 is LNHDA, CDR2 SQIVND, per germline (reference sequence). With 6 bases clipped from V and 3 bases from J, the junction kept 6 bases outside the gene matches. The CDR3 DNA sequence: TGTGCCAGTAGATCTAGGACTAGCGGGATCTACGAGCAGTACTTC. Translated: CASRSRTSGIYEQYF.

V and J are TRBV2 and TRBJ2-1, with a tentative D call TRBD2 (5 bases). Germline-derived CDR1 and CDR2 are SNHLY and FYNNEI. This CDR3 comprises 13 residues. Trimming took off 7 bases at V and 5 bases at J, with 12 bases between the two ends. The DNA of the CDR3 is TGTGCCAGCAAAAGGACTGGAAACAATGAGCAGTTCTTC. It encodes CASKRTGNNEQFF.

CDR3 protein: CASSLFRGGSPLHF. The CDR3 nucleotides read TGTGCCAGCAGTTTATTCCGGGGAGGCTCACCCCTCCACTTT. The chain employs TRBV27 and TRBJ1-6, with unresolved D. The CDR3 is made up of 14 amino acids. Trimming shortened V by 1 base and J by 10 bases, and 11 bases separated the two germline ends. Germline V gene data show CDR1 as MNHEY and CDR2 as SMNVEV (reference sequence).

J is TRBJ2-7 and V is TRBV28; D may be TRBD1 (5 bases). CDR3 length: 13 residues. The V end was cut by 2 bases, the J end by 0 bases, with 5 bases between. Germline V gene data show CDR1 as MDHEN and CDR2 as SYDVKM. The CDR3 spells CASSLDSSYEQYF. Here the CDR3 DNA reads TGTGCCAGCAGTTTAGACAGCTCCTACGAGCAGTACTTC.

This sequence joins TRBV9 and TRBJ2-7, with 9 bases matching TRBD2. CDR3 length: 16 amino acids. Germline values: CDR1 SGDLS, CDR2 YYNGEE. V lost 3 bases and J lost 4; bases outside the gene matches: 11. The CDR3 region has the DNA TGTGCCAGCAGCGCCCGGGGGGTAGCGGGAGAGTACGAGCAGTACTTC. The encoded protein is CASSARGVAGEYEQYF.

The CDR3 is CASSRGNSPLHF. In DNA form, the CDR3 reads TGCGCCAGCAGCCGCGGGAATTCACCCCTCCACTTT. The V and J genes are TRBV5-1 and TRBJ1-6; D is undetermined. The V gene's germline CDR1 is SGHRS and CDR2 YFSETQ. CDR3 size: 12 residues. Between the trimmed V and J ends, which lost 4 bases and 7 bases, there was a span of 6 bases.

The rearrangement links TRBV19 to TRBJ2-1; the match to TRBD2 covers 12 bases. With V trimmed by 5 bases and J by 1 base, 9 bases remained unmatched. CDR1 is LNHDA and CDR2 is SQIVND in the germline V gene (reference sequence). This CDR3 spans 18 amino acids. The CDR3 sequence is CASSGKGLAGGSYNEQFF. The CDR3 DNA reads TGTGCCAGTAGTGGGAAGGGGCTAGCGGGAGGGTCCTACAATGAGCAGTTCTTC.

The chain links TRBV28 to TRBJ2-2; TRBD1 matches at 8 bases. Per germline, CDR1 MDHEN and CDR2 SYDVKM. The CDR3 consists of 15 residues. V dropped 6 bases and J dropped 3; count of bases not matched to a gene: 6. The CDR3 loop is CASRRTGRDTGELFF. CDR3 DNA sequence: TGTGCCAGCAGGAGGACAGGGCGGGACACCGGGGAGCTGTTTTTT.

This clone was seen only a few times. V and J are TRBV11-2 and TRBJ2-1, with D possibly being TRBD2 (6 bases). The CDR3 has 14 amino acids. V was shortened by 1 base and J by 3 bases, with 7 bases between the two germline ends. Germline V gene sequence: CDR1 SGHAT, CDR2 FQNNGV. For the CDR3, the DNA is TGTGCCAGCAGCTTAGCGGGAGACTACAATGAGCAGTTCTTC. The encoded protein is CASSLAGDYNEQFF.

The chain carries TRBV30 and TRBJ2-3; D is unresolved. CDR1 is GTSNPN, CDR2 SVGIG, per germline (reference sequence). Trimming cost V 5 bases and J 1 base, with 13 bases left between them. This CDR3 has 14 residues. CDR3 loop: CAWVPSPGTDTQYF. The CDR3 nucleotides are TGTGCCTGGGTCCCCTCTCCAGGCACAGATACGCAGTATTTT.

V usage is TRBV19 and J usage is TRBJ2-1; TRBD2 aligns across 7 bases. CDR1 is LNHDA and CDR2 is SQIVND in the germline V gene (reference sequence). The J segment lost 9 bases and the V segment lost 7 bases, leaving 9 bases of the junction unmatched. There are 13 residues in the CDR3. CDR3 region: CASTAGALGEQFF. For the CDR3, the DNA is TGTGCCAGTACGGCGGGAGCTTTAGGTGAGCAGTTCTTC.